These 30 T cell receptor beta chains were sequenced from one sample in a study of cytomegalovirus exposure and HLA in healthy donors. Both 60 Vbeta primers and 13 Jbeta primers went into the PCR. Assay: immunoSEQ multiplex PCR; the TCRdb copy retains only in-frame clones and omits some. Found here are approximately 110,000 clones, around 86% of them singletons; the top ten hold less than 2.5%. Sample: PBMCs. These receptors were taken from a woman aged 25 to 45 in good health and CMV-seronegative.

The chain is built from TRBV2 and TRBJ1-2; a possible D gene is TRBD1 (5 bases). Germline CDR1 SNHLY, CDR2 FYNNEI. V dropped 0 bases and J dropped 4 bases, with 15 bases sitting between them. The CDR3 covers 16 residues. In DNA form, the CDR3 reads TGTGCCAGCAGTGAAGCGCTTCTTGGGGCGATCTATGGCTACACCTTC. Translated, it gives CASSEALLGAIYGYTF.

V gene TRBV2 combines with J gene TRBJ1-5; TRBD1 is a possible D gene (5 bases). CDR3 size: 15 residues. The germline CDR1 and CDR2 sequences are SNHLY and FYNNEI. The V end lost 6 bases, the J end lost 0 bases, and 12 bases lay between the germline ends. The CDR3 spells CASREQGLSNQPQHF. The DNA for the CDR3 is TGTGCCAGCAGAGAGCAGGGCCTTAGCAATCAGCCCCAGCATTTT.

The V gene is TRBV5-3, the J gene TRBJ2-1, with 13 bases fitting TRBD2. TRBV5-3 qualifies as an ORF whose function is uncertain. The CDR3 spans 16 residues. V lost 0 bases, J lost 5 bases, and 2 bases stayed unmatched. CDR3 bases: TGTGCCAGAAGCTTGGCGGGACTAGCGGGACACAATGAGCAGTTCTTC. Encoded protein: CARSLAGLAGHNEQFF.

The DNA for the CDR3 is TGTGCCAGCAGCGTAGTTCAACTCACCTACAATGAGCAGTTCTTC. Its translation: CASSVVQLTYNEQFF. The gene calls are TRBV9 and TRBJ2-1; no clear D gene. Germline loops: CDR1 SGDLS, CDR2 YYNGEE. Trimming cost V 0 bases and J 2 bases, with 9 bases left between them. The CDR3 runs 15 residues. The complete variable domain, with remaining parts taken from reference TRBV9 and TRBJ2-1, reads DSGVTQTPKHLITATGQRVTLRCSPRSGDLSVYWYQQSLDQGLQFLIQYYNGEERAKGNILERFSAQQFPDLHSELNLSSLELGDSALYFCASSVVQLTYNEQFFGPGTRLTVL.

The sample holds one count of this clone. The J gene is TRBJ2-7, the V gene TRBV28; D call uncertain. In germline, CDR1 is MDHEN, CDR2 SYDVKM. Trimming removed 5 bases from V and 2 bases from J, with 4 bases in between. The CDR3 has 11 amino acids. The CDR3 protein is CASSSPYEQYF. CDR3 DNA: TGTGCCAGCAGTAGCCCCTACGAGCAGTACTTC.

This clone was detected only a few times. This rearrangement joins TRBV5-1 to TRBJ2-3, with TRBD2 matching over 9 bases. Trimming at V came to 3 bases and at J to 0 bases, leaving 8 bases not matched to a gene. CDR3 size: 17 residues. CDR1 SGHRS and CDR2 YFSETQ come from the germline V gene. The chain's CDR3 is CASSWRLAETSTDTQYF. The CDR3 DNA reads as TGCGCCAGCAGCTGGAGACTAGCGGAGACTAGCACAGATACGCAGTATTTT.

The chain uses TRBV30 and TRBJ2-7; TRBD2 aligns across 8 bases. CDR1 and CDR2 (germline): GTSNPN, SVGIG (reference sequence). This CDR3 is built from 16 residues. V shed 1 base and J 0 bases; nucleotides not matched to a gene: 8. CDR3 in amino acids: CAWSGLAGPSSYEQYF. As DNA, the CDR3 is TGTGCCTGGAGTGGATTAGCGGGGCCGAGCTCCTACGAGCAGTACTTC. Together with reference TRBV30 and TRBJ2-7, the CDR3 gives the full variable domain: SQTIHQWPATLVQPVGSPLSLECTVEGTSNPNLYWYRQAAGRGLQLLFYSVGIGQISSEVPQNLSASRPQDRQFILSSKKLLLSDSGFYLCAWSGLAGPSSYEQYFGPGTRLTVT.

The CDR3 reads CASSQDRVPDTQYF. DNA of the CDR3: TGCGCCAGCAGTCAAGACAGGGTCCCAGATACGCAGTATTTT. This chain uses TRBV5-1 with TRBJ2-3; 7 positions agree with TRBD1. Germline CDR1 and CDR2: SGHRS and YFSETQ. Trimming cost V 5 bases and J 4 bases; bases outside gene matches: 7. The CDR3 length is 14 residues. The entire variable domain, with the rest obtained from reference TRBV5-1 and TRBJ2-3, is as follows: KAGVTQTPRYLIKTRGQQVTLSCSPISGHRSVSWYQQTPGQGLQFLFEYFSETQRNKGNFPGRFSGRQFSNSRSEMNVSTLELGDSALYLCASSQDRVPDTQYFGPGTRLTVL.

This clone has just a few counts. J is TRBJ2-3 and V is TRBV9, with D possibly matching TRBD2 (5 bases). This CDR3 spans 15 amino acids. V was pared by 3 bases and J by 0 bases, with 11 bases between. Germline CDR1 reads SGDLS; CDR2 reads YYNGEE. The CDR3 bases are TGTGCCAGCAGCGCTACTAGAGCGAGCACAGATACGCAGTATTTT. Its protein product is CASSATRASTDTQYF.

This clone was seen more than once but under ten times. The rearrangement links TRBV10-1 to TRBJ2-7; D call uncertain. The length of the CDR3 is 12 residues. V was shortened by 4 bases and J by 6 bases, with 10 bases between the two germline ends. Germline lookup yields CDR1 WNHNN and CDR2 SYGVQD (reference sequence). CDR3 sequence: CASSVGLGEQYF. CDR3 nucleotide sequence: TGCGCCAGCAGTGTTGGGCTTGGCGAGCAGTACTTC.

The chain has TRBV4-1 and TRBJ1-4, with D unresolved. Germline V CDR1 and CDR2: MGHRA, YSYEKL. V shed 0 bases and J shed 1 base, with 6 bases lying between them. CDR3 size: 15 residues. The CDR3 DNA follows: TGCGCCAGCAGCCAAGAAACGGGAACTAATGAAAAACTGTTTTTT. This translates into CASSQETGTNEKLFF.

V and J are TRBV21-1 and TRBJ1-2. TRBV21-1 is an annotated pseudogene. The CDR3 is 11 amino acids. The CDR3 coding sequence is TGTGCCAGCAGCCAGGAGGGTGGCTACACCTTC. This sequence encodes CASSQEGGYTF.

The chain joins TRBV18 to TRBJ2-6; TRBD1 is a possible D gene (5 bases). Germline CDR1 reads KGHSH; CDR2 reads LQKENI. Trimming took 4 bases from V and 2 from J, leaving 9 bases between them. This CDR3 is built from 15 residues. CDR3 sequence (DNA): TGTGCCAGCTCACTCAGGGTCCCTGGGGCCAACGTCCTGACTTTC. Amino acids: CASSLRVPGANVLTF.

In regard to this clone: At one end the junction does not follow the germline gene, possibly because of a read error. The V gene is TRBV6-5, the J gene TRBJ1-6; 8 nucleotides align to TRBD1. This CDR3 contains 13 residues. Germline V CDR1 and CDR2: MNHEY, SVGAGI. The CDR3 bases are TGTGTCAGCAGTGACAGGGGCGGTTCACCCCTCCACTTT. This translates into CVSSDRGGSPLHF.

The chain carries TRBV19 and TRBJ1-6, with D perhaps TRBD1 (6 bases). V was clipped by 7 bases and J by 14 bases, with 18 bases between them. The CDR3 sequence is 13 residues long. Per germline, CDR1 LNHDA and CDR2 SQIVND (reference sequence). The CDR3 region is CASTIGQSQTLHF. DNA of the CDR3: TGTGCCAGTACCATCGGACAGAGTCAAACCCTCCACTTT.

The rearrangement links TRBV2 to TRBJ1-2; TRBD1 aligns across 8 bases. CDR3 size: 16 residues. Germline values: CDR1 SNHLY, CDR2 FYNNEI. J lost 1 base, V lost 6 bases, and 10 bases had no gene match. The CDR3 sequence is CASRLSGTGLNYGYTF. CDR3 DNA sequence: TGTGCCAGCAGACTCTCCGGGACAGGACTTAACTATGGCTACACCTTC.

CDR3 bases: TGTGCCAGCAGCTCATCAAGCCTAGACAGATATTATAACTATGGCTACACCTTC. Translation: CASSSSSLDRYYNYGYTF. The J gene is TRBJ1-2, the V gene TRBV7-9; D might be TRBD1 (5 bases). Trimming left V 4 bases short and J 1 base short, with 22 bases between. This CDR3 has 18 amino acids. Germline V CDR1 and CDR2: SEHNR, FQNEAQ (reference sequence). The whole variable domain, filled in from reference TRBV7-9 and TRBJ1-2, reads DTGVSQNPRHKITKRGQNVTFRCDPISEHNRLYWYRQTLGQGPEFLTYFQNEAQLEKSRLLSDRFSAERPKGSFSTLEIQRTEQGDSAMYLCASSSSSLDRYYNYGYTFGSGTRLTVV.

V gene TRBV9 combines with J gene TRBJ1-2; tentative D call: TRBD1 (6 bases). The CDR3 has 14 residues. CDR1 is SGDLS, CDR2 YYNGEE, per germline. Trimming pared 4 bases from V and 5 bases from J, leaving 15 bases between. DNA of the CDR3: TGTGCCAGCAGCCGGTCCCGGGACAAGTATGGCTACACCTTC. Its protein product is CASSRSRDKYGYTF. Supplemented by reference TRBV9 and TRBJ1-2, the full variable domain reads DSGVTQTPKHLITATGQRVTLRCSPRSGDLSVYWYQQSLDQGLQFLIQYYNGEERAKGNILERFSAQQFPDLHSELNLSSLELGDSALYFCASSRSRDKYGYTFGSGTRLTVV.

This clone showed up just a few times. This chain joins TRBV14 and TRBJ2-7; weak D call: TRBD2 (6 bases). This CDR3 region has 12 residues. V was trimmed by 7 bases and J by 3 bases, leaving 10 bases between them. Germline V CDR1 and CDR2: SGHDN, FVKESK. The CDR3 loop reads CASTAGGYEQYF. In DNA form, the CDR3 reads TGTGCCAGCACAGCGGGCGGCTACGAGCAGTACTTC.

The CDR3: CASSLGGDPSTDTQYF. The CDR3 DNA reads as TGCGCCAGCAGCTTGGGGGGAGACCCTAGCACAGATACGCAGTATTTT. The chain joins TRBV5-1 to TRBJ2-3, with D maybe TRBD2 (5 bases). This CDR3 is 16 amino acids long. Between the trimmed V and J ends, which lost 0 bases and 0 bases, there was a span of 11 bases. Germline lookup yields CDR1 SGHRS and CDR2 YFSETQ.

The J gene is TRBJ2-1, the V gene TRBV7-6; tentative D call: TRBD2 (6 bases). Trimming took off 5 bases at V and 7 bases at J, with 15 bases between the two ends. Germline lookup yields CDR1 SGHVS and CDR2 FNYEAQ. The CDR3 length is 14 residues. The CDR3 bases are TGTGCCAGCAGCCCCAGTAGGCTAGCGAATGAGCAGTTCTTC. Protein: CASSPSRLANEQFF.

In its sample, this clone was seen a few times. This chain uses TRBV5-4 with TRBJ1-1; D is possibly TRBD1 (5 bases). The CDR3 covers 17 residues. CDR1 and CDR2 (germline): SGHNT, YYREEE (reference sequence). Deletions cut 2 bases from V and 4 bases from J, with 21 bases between. The CDR3 region has the DNA TGTGCCAGCAGCTTCCCCGGGGGGATCCCCGGGGGCACTGAAGCTTTCTTT. It translates to CASSFPGGIPGGTEAFF.

V is TRBV11-2 and J is TRBJ2-3; D gene ambiguous. Between the trimmed V and J ends, which lost 3 bases and 9 bases, there was a span of 10 bases. Germline V gene sequence: CDR1 SGHAT, CDR2 FQNNGV. There are 12 residues in the CDR3. DNA of the CDR3: TGTGCCAGCAGCTTGACGGCGGAAACGCAGTATTTT. Its translation is CASSLTAETQYF.

This clone occurred once. The chain couples TRBV9 to TRBJ2-2, with TRBD2 matching 10 bases. CDR3 size: 17 residues. Per the germline V gene, CDR1 is SGDLS and CDR2 is YYNGEE. Germline trimming cut 1 base from V and 5 bases from J; bases unmatched to any gene: 8. The CDR3 region has the DNA TGTGCCAGCAGCGTAATCGCTAGCGGGAGTGGTACCGGGGAGCTGTTTTTT. It codes for CASSVIASGSGTGELFF.

The chain carries TRBV29-1 and TRBJ2-5, with TRBD2 matching 14 bases. V lost 6 bases and J lost 2; bases outside the gene matches: 8. CDR1 is SQVTM and CDR2 is ANQGSEA in the germline V gene. The CDR3 is 16 amino acids. The CDR3 protein is CSVSGLAGALQETQYF. The CDR3 coding sequence is TGCAGCGTCTCGGGACTAGCGGGAGCTTTGCAAGAGACCCAGTACTTC.

This clone occurred once. The chain recombines TRBV27 with TRBJ2-1; the match to TRBD2 covers 15 bases. The CDR3 is made up of 15 amino acids. Per the germline V gene, CDR1 is MNHEY and CDR2 is SMNVEV (reference sequence). Trimming at V came to 6 bases and at J to 9 bases, leaving 6 bases not matched to a gene. Here the CDR3 reads CASSPGTSGRTEQFF. As DNA, the CDR3 is TGTGCCAGCAGCCCCGGGACTAGCGGGAGGACTGAGCAGTTCTTC.

The genes are TRBV7-2 and TRBJ1-1, with TRBD1 as a possible D gene (6 bases). Trimming stripped 1 base from V and 3 bases from J, with 15 bases between. The CDR3 spans 16 residues. CDR1 is SGHTA and CDR2 is FQGNSA in the germline V gene. Here the CDR3 reads CASSLVGGWGHTEAFF. DNA for the CDR3: TGTGCCAGCAGCTTAGTAGGGGGATGGGGGCACACTGAAGCTTTCTTT.

This rearrangement joins TRBV27 to TRBJ1-4, with 7 nucleotides matching TRBD1. The CDR3 sequence is 19 residues long. Per germline, CDR1 MNHEY and CDR2 SMNVEV (reference sequence). V lost 8 bases to trimming and J lost 4 bases; unmatched junction nucleotides: 22. CDR3 in DNA: TGTGCCAGCTCCAGGGGGGCGCGGAGGCGGAACGTGGGTAATGAAAAACTGTTTTTT. This encodes CASSRGARRRNVGNEKLFF.

The chain uses TRBV4-1 and TRBJ1-5, with D possibly being TRBD1 (6 bases). The CDR3 covers 16 residues. Germline CDR1 reads MGHRA; CDR2 reads YSYEKL. V lost 2 bases to trimming and J lost 5 bases, with 16 bases between them. The CDR3 sequence is CASSQYTGNLDQPQHF. CDR3 coding DNA: TGCGCCAGCAGCCAATATACAGGGAATTTGGATCAGCCCCAGCATTTT.

The V gene is TRBV11-2, the J gene TRBJ2-7, with no clear D. Trimming cost V 0 bases and J 6 bases, with 12 bases left between them. In germline, CDR1 is SGHAT, CDR2 FQNNGV. The CDR3 is 14 amino acids. The CDR3 bases are TGTGCCAGCAGCTTAGATCTTGCAGGTACCGAGCAGTACTTC. This gives the protein CASSLDLAGTEQYF.